The clone carrying this T cell receptor beta chain was seen a handful of times. The data were obtained in a study of blood T cells in healthy people across ages. J lost 9 bases, V lost 11 bases, and 18 bases had no gene match. The CDR3 is 14 residues long. Germline values: CDR1 SEHNR, CDR2 FQNEAQ (reference sequence). Drawn from each donor were around 9.1 milliliters of peripheral blood. The authors extracted at least 5.5 micrograms of total RNA per sample. Primed by a sample-barcoded 5' primer and a J-beta primer mix, a second PCR proceeded for 7 to 11 cycles. TCRdb reprocessed the 5' RACE reads with MiXCR, giving one entry per CDR3 protein. The top ten hold roughly 8% of the sample, which has about 1,500,000 distinct CDR3 sequences, approximately 28% seen once.

J is TRBJ1-2 and V is TRBV7-9; 7 nucleotides line up with TRBD1. Sequencing input: blood. This clonotype originated in a woman aged 25 to 39 in good health. CDR3 DNA sequence: TGTGCCGGAACCATCAGGACAGGTGGTTCTAGCTACACCTTC. This codes for CAGTIRTGGSSYTF. The full variable domain, with the rest looked up from reference TRBV7-9 and TRBJ1-2, is DTGVSQNPRHKITKRGQNVTFRCDPISEHNRLYWYRQTLGQGPEFLTYFQNEAQLEKSRLLSDRFSAERPKGSFSTLEIQRTEQGDSAMYLCAGTIRTGGSSYTFGSGTRLTVV.